The text below deals with one TCR beta chain. Trimming removed 5 bases from V and 0 bases from J, with 11 bases in between. Per germline, CDR1 MNHEY and CDR2 SMNVEV (reference sequence). The CDR3 totals 15 residues. This record belongs to a study of blood T cell repertoires in COVID-19. About the study: Italy, Spain and the United States were the sources of the convalescent and acute COVID-19 samples.

Method: immunoSEQ multiplex PCR; TCRdb's copy keeps in-frame clones and lacks some. The sample has 300,000 to 350,000 clones, approximately 92% seen once. The sequenced sample was peripheral blood. The clonotype originates from a woman aged 25-40 years with COVID-19, enrolled during active disease. The chain has TRBV27 and TRBJ2-1; no definite D call. The CDR3 bases are TGTGCCAGCAGTAGTGACATCTACTCCTACAATGAGCAGTTCTTC. Its protein product is CASSSDIYSYNEQFF.